This T cell receptor beta chain was sequenced for a study of PD-1 blockade in classical Hodgkin lymphoma. Findings and caveats of the study: Individuals who commenced nivolumab within less than 1 year of ASCT were excluded.

Germline V gives CDR1 SGDLS, CDR2 YYNGEE. The CDR3 contains 16 residues. V shed 3 bases, J shed 4 bases, and the junction held 9 bases outside the gene matches. TCRdb's copy holds only in-frame clones and misses some; the assay was immunoSEQ multiplex PCR. The data hold fewer than 25,000 clones, with roughly 80% observed a single time. Of note for this clone: Its antigen is currently unknown.

Every patient relapsed after autologous stem cell transplantation, and brentuximab vedotin exposure varied. The chain joins TRBV9 to TRBJ2-3, with TRBD1 matching 9 bases. Sequencing used peripheral blood mononuclear cells (PBMCs), obtained before the second cycle of nivolumab. The sequence derives from a human donor with classical Hodgkin lymphoma. For the CDR3, the DNA is TGTGCCAGCAGCGCCAGGACAGGGGCGCTGGCAGATACGCAGTATTTT. As protein: CASSARTGALADTQYF.